This TCR beta chain was captured in a study of Tregs in tolerant kidney transplant recipients. Profiled with immunoSEQ multiplex PCR; TCRdb holds only in-frame clones, not every one. The sample includes about 240,000 clones, approximately 84% of them seen just once. From germline, CDR1 is MNHEY and CDR2 SVGAGI. The CDR3 has 15 amino acids. The V gene end was trimmed by 5 bases and the J gene end by 4 bases; junction bases not matched to a gene: 5. This clone was found a few times. V usage is TRBV6-5 and J usage is TRBJ2-2, with 9 bases fitting TRBD1. Sequencing input: CD4+ T cells from blood. The receptor's source is a human donor in good health. CDR3 protein: CASSRDRDSTGELFF. CDR3 coding DNA: TGTGCCAGCAGTCGGGACAGGGACAGCACCGGGGAGCTGTTTTTT.